Listed below are T cell receptor beta chains from one sample, sequenced in a study of blood T cells in healthy people across ages. TCRdb recomputed calls from the 5' RACE reads with MiXCR, one row per CDR3 protein. The data hold 800,000 to 1,300,000 distinct CDR3 sequences, with around 25% observed a single time. These data are also associated with another study on T cells of mothers and their children.

The sequenced material came from blood. These receptors all come from a girl aged 2 to 10 in good health. CDR3s include the opening cysteine and the closing phenylalanine or tryptophan.

TRBV29-1	TRBJ2-7	12	CSVRNQGYEQYF
TRBV27	TRBJ2-5	15	CASSPIGLSQETQYF
TRBV29-1	TRBJ2-7	12	CSVVVFSNEQYF
TRBV7-3	TRBJ2-3	14	CASSYVGAEDTQYF
TRBV21-1	.	16	CASRISSGSASDEQFF
TRBV14	TRBJ2-3	14	CASSQDSLGDTQYF
TRBV20-1	.	14	CSALTGDLYNEQFF
TRBV7-2	.	15	CASSRTGTGNNEQFF
TRBV15	TRBJ1-4	15	CATSRMTGKGEKLFF
TRBV28	TRBJ1-2	16	CASSLNLRGLSGGYTF
TRBV12-3/TRBV12-4	.	10	CASTYNEQFF
TRBV28	TRBJ2-3	15	CASSTAGEGTDTQYF
TRBV27	.	13	CASSFEGPETQYF
TRBV10-3	TRBJ2-5	16	CAISESSGGFQETQYF
TRBV29-1	TRBJ2-4	13	CSVVGQSKNIQYF
TRBV5-1	TRBJ1-1	14	CASSLEQGRTEASF
TRBV9	TRBJ2-1	12	CASSVGDNEQFF
TRBV7-9	TRBJ2-7	13	CASSPVGGHEQYF
TRBV29-1	TRBJ2-1	15	CSVELTGTPYNEQFF
TRBV27	TRBJ1-5	17	CASSFTGASNSNQPQHF
TRBV4-3	TRBJ2-5	14	CASGGAFGSETQYF
TRBV29-1	TRBJ2-7	15	CSVEKTTSETYEQYF
TRBV7-9	TRBJ1-6	16	CASKNSISSYNSPLHF
TRBV24-1	TRBJ2-1	12	CATSDLFNEQFF
TRBV7-9	TRBJ1-1	15	CASSPGGFMNTEAFF
TRBV5-1	TRBJ2-2	13	CASSLVEAGELFF